Following are 10 T cell receptor beta chains from one sample sequenced in a study of blood T cell repertoires in COVID-19. TCRdb's copy holds only in-frame clones and misses some; the assay was immunoSEQ multiplex PCR. The sample consists of about 300,000 clones, 85% to 90% of them appearing once. Sequenced material: peripheral blood. The receptor set was obtained from a woman between 45 and 60 years old with COVID-19, enrolled during active disease.

This chain uses TRBV5-1 with TRBJ2-1, with 16 bases aligning to TRBD2. V dropped 2 bases and J dropped 7; count of bases not matched to a gene: 9. This CDR3 spans 18 amino acids. Germline lookup yields CDR1 SGHRS and CDR2 YFSETQ. CDR3 DNA sequence: TGCGCCAGCAGCTTTGCGACCGGGACTAGCGGGAGGGTTAATGAGCAGTTCTTC. Amino acids: CASSFATGTSGRVNEQFF.

The chain recombines TRBV10-2 with TRBJ1-5, with D unresolved. The V gene lost 2 bases and the J gene lost 3 bases, with 11 bases spanning the gap. The CDR3 is 15 residues long. Germline-derived CDR1 and CDR2 are WSHSY and SAAADI. The CDR3 DNA is TGCGCCAGCAGTGAGGATTCGGGTTACAATCAGCCCCAGCATTTT. Residues: CASSEDSGYNQPQHF.

On this clone itself: The same CDR3 arises from other DNA sequences in this sample as well. The genes are TRBV30 and TRBJ1-3; 9 bases align to TRBD1. CDR1 and CDR2 from the germline V gene are GTSNPN and SVGIG (reference sequence). The CDR3 contains 13 residues. V shed 0 bases and J 7 bases; nucleotides not matched to a gene: 1. The CDR3 is CAWSVQGANTIYF. CDR3 sequence (DNA): TGTGCCTGGAGTGTACAGGGGGCTAACACCATATATTTT.

V and J are TRBV29-1 and TRBJ1-1; tentatively, D is TRBD1 (6 bases). In germline, CDR1 is SQVTM, CDR2 ANQGSEA. V lost 7 bases and J 11 bases, leaving 17 bases between the germline ends. There are 11 residues in the CDR3. The CDR3 loop is CSARRAGDAFF. In DNA form, the CDR3 reads TGCAGCGCCCGACGGGCAGGGGACGCTTTCTTT.

This clone was counted a single time. Different DNA sequences within this sample yield the same CDR3. The chain is built from TRBV29-1 and TRBJ2-7; D may be TRBD1 (6 bases). The length of the CDR3 is 12 residues. Trimming shortened V by 1 base and J by 2 bases, and 6 bases separated the two germline ends. CDR1 is SQVTM and CDR2 is ANQGSEA in the germline V gene. The CDR3 sequence is CSVEGQAYEQYF. CDR3 DNA sequence: TGCAGCGTTGAAGGACAGGCCTACGAGCAGTACTTC.

V and J are TRBV27 and TRBJ2-7; the D is unclear. CDR1 MNHEY and CDR2 SMNVEV come from the germline V gene (reference sequence). The CDR3 runs 13 residues. Trimming pared 3 bases from V and 7 bases from J, leaving 13 bases between. The CDR3 sequence is CASSFAPGVEQYF. As DNA, the CDR3 is TGTGCCAGCAGTTTCGCCCCGGGTGTAGAGCAGTACTTC.

This clone came up once. The genes are TRBV7-6 and TRBJ2-5; 8 bases align to TRBD1. Trimming removed 4 bases from V and 2 bases from J; junction bases left unmatched: 27. Germline CDR1 and CDR2: SGHVS and FNYEAQ. This CDR3 spans 22 amino acids. The chain's CDR3 is CASSSPSGGKRPVPRGQETQYF. The CDR3 region has the DNA TGTGCCAGCAGCTCCCCCTCAGGGGGCAAGAGACCCGTACCCAGGGGGCAAGAGACCCAGTACTTC. Supplemented by reference TRBV7-6 and TRBJ2-5, the full variable domain reads GAGVSQSPRYKVTKRGQDVALRCDPISGHVSLYWYRQALGQGPEFLTYFNYEAQQDKSGLPNDRFSAERPEGSISTLTIQRTEQRDSAMYRCASSSPSGGKRPVPRGQETQYFGPGTRLLVL.

The chain joins TRBV4-2 to TRBJ1-1; tentatively, D is TRBD1 (5 bases). Per germline, CDR1 LGHNA and CDR2 YNFKEQ. The V and J ends lost 0 bases and 0 bases respectively, with 8 bases between them. CDR3 size: 15 residues. This CDR3 reads CASSQEAGLNTEAFF. The CDR3 bases are TGTGCCAGCAGCCAAGAAGCAGGGTTGAACACTGAAGCTTTCTTT.

V usage is TRBV7-2 and J usage is TRBJ1-2; no firm D call. The germline V and J ends were trimmed by 0 bases and 5 bases, with 13 bases remaining between them. CDR1 is SGHTA, CDR2 FQGNSA, per germline. This CDR3 is built from 15 residues. As DNA, the CDR3 is TGTGCCAGCAGCTTAGCTATAGCGGCAGGTTATGGCTACACCTTC. Translation gives CASSLAIAAGYGYTF.

The V gene is TRBV9, the J gene TRBJ2-7; 9 positions agree with TRBD1. Germline CDR1 is SGDLS and CDR2 is YYNGEE. The CDR3 is 14 amino acids. V dropped 6 bases and J dropped 5; count of bases not matched to a gene: 9. DNA of the CDR3: TGTGCCAGCAAGGCGGGACAGGGTACCGACGAGCAGTACTTC. This sequence encodes CASKAGQGTDEQYF.